Below are 25 T cell receptor beta chains sequenced from a single sample in a study of spatial heterogeneity in lung cancer. Study results and caveats: Counts of expanded intratumoral alpha and beta TCRs tracked tumor mutation counts.

Time point of the sample: sample taken at primary tumor resection. Using its own MiXCR run on the 5' RACE reads, TCRdb lists one record per CDR3 protein. Of about 680 distinct CDR3 sequences listed, approximately 33% are singletons. Antigens of these TCRs are unknown. Sequencing was performed on lung tumor tissue, taken at surgery. These receptors came from a male donor with early-stage non-small cell lung cancer.

Judged by abundance, this clonotype is medium-sized. The rearrangement uses TRBV2 and TRBJ2-2, with D possibly being TRBD1 or TRBD2 (6 bases each). V lost 1 base and J 7 bases, leaving 13 bases between the germline ends. The CDR3 has 15 residues. The germline CDR1 and CDR2 sequences are SNHLY and FYNNEI. Here the CDR3 DNA reads TGTGCCAGCAGTGAAGTGGGCAGGGGAGGCGGGGAGCTGTTTTTT. Residues: CASSEVGRGGGELFF. The variable domain in full, with the rest retrieved from reference TRBV2 and TRBJ2-2, is EPEVTQTPSHQVTQMGQEVILRCVPISNHLYFYWYRQILGQKVEFLVSFYNNEISEKSEIFDDQFSVERPDGSNFTLKIRSTKLEDSAMYFCASSEVGRGGGELFFGEGSRLTVL.

This clonotype is labeled large (0.1 to 1%). The chain links TRBV4-3 to TRBJ2-2, with 8 nucleotides matching TRBD1. The CDR3 runs to 16 residues. The germline V gene encodes CDR1 LGHNA and CDR2 YSLEER. J gave up 3 bases and V 3 bases, and 6 bases lay outside the gene matches. The CDR3 protein is CASSQSGGSDTGELFF. Written as DNA, the CDR3 is TGCGCCAGCAGCCAGTCAGGGGGCTCGGACACCGGGGAGCTGTTTTTT.

The chain joins TRBV28 to TRBJ1-2; no clear D. Trimming cost V 2 bases and J 6 bases, with 16 bases left between them. The germline CDR1 and CDR2 sequences are MDHEN and SYDVKM. This CDR3 is 15 amino acids long. CDR3 amino acids: CASSLVARQGNGYTF. The DNA of the CDR3 is TGTGCCAGCAGTTTAGTGGCCCGCCAAGGAAATGGCTACACCTTC.

For the CDR3, the DNA is TGCAGTGCTAGCGGGCGACGAGGCAGCTACACTGAAGCTTTCTTT. Translated, it gives CSASGRRGSYTEAFF. This sequence joins TRBV20-1 and TRBJ1-1, with D unresolved. The V and J ends lost 3 bases and 3 bases respectively, with 17 bases between them. This CDR3 contains 15 residues. Germline CDR1 DFQATT, CDR2 SNEGSKA (reference sequence).

The chain joins TRBV4-1 to TRBJ1-1, with 7 bases fitting TRBD1. V lost 6 bases, J lost 7 bases, and 2 bases stayed unmatched. From germline, CDR1 is MGHRA and CDR2 YSYEKL. The CDR3 contains 11 residues. CDR3 region: CASRQGIEAFF. The DNA for the CDR3 is TGCGCCAGCAGACAGGGGATTGAAGCTTTCTTT.

This chain connects TRBV7-2 to TRBJ1-1, with a tentative D call TRBD1 (5 bases). Germline loops: CDR1 SGHTA, CDR2 FQGNSA. The CDR3 loop spans 14 amino acids. Trimming cost V 2 bases and J 7 bases, with 14 bases left between them. Written as DNA, the CDR3 is TGTGCCAGCAGCTTACAGGGTACTCTCCATGAAGCTTTCTTT. Its protein is CASSLQGTLHEAFF.

V and J are TRBV11-1 and TRBJ1-1; 7 bases agree with TRBD1. This CDR3 is built from 15 residues. Germline V gives CDR1 SGHAT, CDR2 FQDESV (reference sequence). The V segment lost 5 bases and the J segment 7 bases; nucleotides outside the gene matches: 13. CDR3 DNA: TGTGCCAGCAGCCCAATCGGACAGGCTCGCCTTGAAGCTTTCTTT. It yields the protein CASSPIGQARLEAFF. Variable domain in full (rest from reference TRBV11-1 and TRBJ1-1): EAEVAQSPRYKITEKSQAVAFWCDPISGHATLYWYRQILGQGPELLVQFQDESVVDDSQLPKDRFSAERLKGVDSTLKIQPAELGDSAMYLCASSPIGQARLEAFFGQGTRLTVV.

This clonotype counts as large (0.1 to 1%). The chain has TRBV20-1 and TRBJ1-5; D remains unclear. V lost 5 bases and J 4 bases, leaving 12 bases between the germline ends. This CDR3 contains 13 residues. CDR1 is DFQATT and CDR2 is SNEGSKA in the germline V gene (reference sequence). In DNA form, the CDR3 reads TGCAGTGCTGGGGAGGCGCAAAATCAGCCCCAGCATTTT. This sequence encodes CSAGEAQNQPQHF.

By share, this clonotype counts as large (0.1 to 1%). This chain links TRBV6-1 with TRBJ2-1; D is possibly TRBD2 (5 bases). Germline V gene sequence: CDR1 MNHNS, CDR2 SASEGT. V was clipped by 3 bases and J by 3 bases, with 12 bases between them. The CDR3 consists of 15 residues. CDR3 nucleotide sequence: TGTGCCAGCAGTGACGGGATAAGAAACTACAATGAGCAGTTCTTC. Protein: CASSDGIRNYNEQFF.

This clonotype is deemed large (0.1 to 1%). The rearrangement joins TRBV7-2 to TRBJ2-5; D is unresolved. The germline V and J ends were trimmed by 5 bases and 0 bases, with 10 bases remaining between them. The CDR3 length is 14 residues. Germline assignment: CDR1 SGHTA and CDR2 FQGNSA. The chain's CDR3 is CASSRGSYQETQYF. In DNA, the CDR3 is TGTGCCAGCAGCCGAGGATCGTACCAAGAGACCCAGTACTTC.

The V and J genes are TRBV7-3 and TRBJ2-1; TRBD2 agrees at 8 bases. Trimming cost V 5 bases and J 12 bases; bases outside gene matches: 15. This CDR3 has 15 residues. Germline CDR1 reads SGHTA; CDR2 reads FQGTGA. The CDR3 DNA reads TGTGCCAGCAGCCCCGGGACTAGAACGACAGAGGCGCAGTTCTTC. Translation: CASSPGTRTTEAQFF.

In this sample, this clonotype is large. The CDR3, as DNA: TGCGCCAGCAGTCAATCGTCAGACAGTGCGGTCTATGGCTACACCTTC. It yields the protein CASSQSSDSAVYGYTF. The rearrangement uses TRBV23-1 and TRBJ1-2, with a tentative D call TRBD1 (5 bases). TRBV23-1 is identified as an open reading frame with a role that is uncertain. Trimming shortened V by 0 bases and J by 4 bases, and 15 bases separated the two germline ends. The CDR3 runs 16 residues.

This clonotype is judged large. CDR3 DNA sequence: TGTGCCAGCAGCTTGGAATCTGGGGCCAACGTCCTGACTTTC. As protein: CASSLESGANVLTF. This rearrangement joins TRBV7-6 to TRBJ2-6; no reliable D call. V lost 3 bases and J 1 base, leaving 4 bases between the germline ends. Germline V gene data show CDR1 as SGHVS and CDR2 as FNYEAQ. The CDR3 covers 14 residues.

The rearrangement uses TRBV15 and TRBJ2-5, with 12 bases that match TRBD2. Germline CDR1 and CDR2: LNHNV and YYDKDF (reference sequence). The CDR3 runs to 16 residues. V dropped 1 base and J dropped 7; count of bases not matched to a gene: 7. CDR3 amino acids: CATSRGRLAGVVTQYF. CDR3 sequence (DNA): TGTGCCACCAGCAGAGGCCGACTAGCGGGAGTGGTGACCCAGTACTTC.

This clonotype is large (0.1 to 1%) by share. V and J are TRBV3-1 and TRBJ2-3, with TRBD2 identical over 12 bases. V lost 0 bases, J lost 5 bases, and 6 bases stayed unmatched. The CDR3 runs to 17 residues. In germline, CDR1 is LGHDT, CDR2 YNNKEL (reference sequence). CDR3 sequence reads: CASSQDASGRAGDTQYF. The CDR3 coding sequence is TGTGCCAGCAGCCAAGACGCTAGCGGGAGGGCTGGAGATACGCAGTATTTT.

The chain couples TRBV7-9 to TRBJ1-5; D is unresolved. CDR1 is SEHNR and CDR2 is FQNEAQ in the germline V gene (reference sequence). V was shortened by 3 bases and J by 2 bases, with 5 bases between the two germline ends. The CDR3 totals 13 residues. CDR3 loop: CASSFSGNQPQHF. CDR3 coding DNA: TGTGCCAGCAGCTTTAGTGGCAATCAGCCCCAGCATTTT.

By proportion, this clonotype is large. The chain carries TRBV6-2 or TRBV6-3 and TRBJ2-5; D is possibly TRBD2 (5 bases). Germline CDR1 and CDR2: MNHEY and SVGEGT. The CDR3 is 16 amino acids. Trimming stripped 7 bases from V and 0 bases from J, with 18 bases between. The CDR3, as DNA: TGTGCCAGCACTTCAAGTGGTGCCGGGAACCAAGAGACCCAGTACTTC. Translation gives CASTSSGAGNQETQYF.

There are a few counts of this clonotype. The rearrangement joins TRBV23-1 to TRBJ1-5; the D gene is possibly TRBD1 (6 bases). TRBV23-1 is an open reading frame whose function is uncertain. CDR3 length: 13 residues. V lost 11 bases and J 4 bases, leaving 15 bases between the germline ends. Written as DNA, the CDR3 is TGCGCCGGGAAAAAAACAGGGAATCAGCCCCAGCATTTT. It codes for CAGKKTGNQPQHF.

In this sample, this clonotype is medium-sized (0.01 to 0.1%). The chain recombines TRBV4-3 with TRBJ2-5, with 12 bases matching TRBD2. Germline CDR1 is LGHNA and CDR2 is YSLEER. This CDR3 comprises 17 residues. J was trimmed by 1 base and V by 2 bases; bases with no gene match: 5. For the CDR3, the DNA is TGCGCCAGCAGCCAACATCTAGCGGGAGGGTCCCAAGAGACCCAGTACTTC. Protein product: CASSQHLAGGSQETQYF.

V usage is TRBV29-1 and J usage is TRBJ2-1; D perhaps matches TRBD2 (6 bases). Germline CDR1 SQVTM, CDR2 ANQGSEA. The CDR3 length is 12 residues. The V gene lost 6 bases and the J gene lost 5 bases, with 11 bases spanning the gap. The CDR3 region has the DNA TGCAGCGTAGAGGGACTTCACAATGAGCAGTTCTTC. Its protein product is CSVEGLHNEQFF.

The chain couples TRBV7-6 to TRBJ2-1; D uncertain. The CDR3 runs to 13 residues. Trimming took off 1 base at V and 7 bases at J, with 8 bases between the two ends. Germline assignment: CDR1 SGHVS and CDR2 FNYEAQ. CDR3 sequence: CASSLEPENEQFF. The CDR3, as DNA: TGTGCCAGCAGCTTAGAACCTGAGAATGAGCAGTTCTTC. The full variable domain, its missing parts supplied by reference TRBV7-6 and TRBJ2-1, is GAGVSQSPRYKVTKRGQDVALRCDPISGHVSLYWYRQALGQGPEFLTYFNYEAQQDKSGLPNDRFSAERPEGSISTLTIQRTEQRDSAMYRCASSLEPENEQFFGPGTRLTVL.

The rearrangement joins TRBV24-1 to TRBJ2-5; D gene unclear. Trimming removed 4 bases at V and 2 bases at J, with 13 bases between. CDR3 length equals 15 residues. Germline lookup yields CDR1 KGHDR and CDR2 SFDVKD. CDR3 sequence: CATSDPSLLQETQYF. As DNA, the CDR3 is TGTGCCACCAGTGACCCCTCCCTGCTACAAGAGACCCAGTACTTC.

The gene calls are TRBV25-1 and TRBJ1-4; D is unresolved. Trimming shortened V by 3 bases and J by 7 bases, and 12 bases separated the two germline ends. Germline loops: CDR1 MGHDK, CDR2 SYGVNS. The CDR3 consists of 14 residues. The CDR3: CASSEAGSGEKLFF. The CDR3 DNA reads as TGTGCCAGCAGTGAGGCGGGGTCGGGTGAAAAACTGTTTTTT.

This clonotype was seen a few times. V usage is TRBV7-6 and J usage is TRBJ2-7; D ambiguous. Trimming removed 2 bases from V and 2 bases from J, with 4 bases in between. Germline values: CDR1 SGHVS, CDR2 FNYEAQ. The CDR3 contains 12 residues. The CDR3 here is CASSLSTYEQYF. The CDR3 DNA reads as TGTGCCAGCAGCTTATCGACCTACGAGCAGTACTTC.

By proportion, this clonotype is medium-sized. This chain connects TRBV5-1 to TRBJ2-5; 10 bases are shared with TRBD1. V was clipped by 3 bases and J by 5 bases; unmatched bases: 4. The CDR3 consists of 14 residues. Germline CDR1 and CDR2: SGHRS and YFSETQ. The CDR3 region is CASSSGQGKETQYF. In DNA form, the CDR3 reads TGCGCCAGCAGCTCGGGACAGGGGAAGGAGACCCAGTACTTC.